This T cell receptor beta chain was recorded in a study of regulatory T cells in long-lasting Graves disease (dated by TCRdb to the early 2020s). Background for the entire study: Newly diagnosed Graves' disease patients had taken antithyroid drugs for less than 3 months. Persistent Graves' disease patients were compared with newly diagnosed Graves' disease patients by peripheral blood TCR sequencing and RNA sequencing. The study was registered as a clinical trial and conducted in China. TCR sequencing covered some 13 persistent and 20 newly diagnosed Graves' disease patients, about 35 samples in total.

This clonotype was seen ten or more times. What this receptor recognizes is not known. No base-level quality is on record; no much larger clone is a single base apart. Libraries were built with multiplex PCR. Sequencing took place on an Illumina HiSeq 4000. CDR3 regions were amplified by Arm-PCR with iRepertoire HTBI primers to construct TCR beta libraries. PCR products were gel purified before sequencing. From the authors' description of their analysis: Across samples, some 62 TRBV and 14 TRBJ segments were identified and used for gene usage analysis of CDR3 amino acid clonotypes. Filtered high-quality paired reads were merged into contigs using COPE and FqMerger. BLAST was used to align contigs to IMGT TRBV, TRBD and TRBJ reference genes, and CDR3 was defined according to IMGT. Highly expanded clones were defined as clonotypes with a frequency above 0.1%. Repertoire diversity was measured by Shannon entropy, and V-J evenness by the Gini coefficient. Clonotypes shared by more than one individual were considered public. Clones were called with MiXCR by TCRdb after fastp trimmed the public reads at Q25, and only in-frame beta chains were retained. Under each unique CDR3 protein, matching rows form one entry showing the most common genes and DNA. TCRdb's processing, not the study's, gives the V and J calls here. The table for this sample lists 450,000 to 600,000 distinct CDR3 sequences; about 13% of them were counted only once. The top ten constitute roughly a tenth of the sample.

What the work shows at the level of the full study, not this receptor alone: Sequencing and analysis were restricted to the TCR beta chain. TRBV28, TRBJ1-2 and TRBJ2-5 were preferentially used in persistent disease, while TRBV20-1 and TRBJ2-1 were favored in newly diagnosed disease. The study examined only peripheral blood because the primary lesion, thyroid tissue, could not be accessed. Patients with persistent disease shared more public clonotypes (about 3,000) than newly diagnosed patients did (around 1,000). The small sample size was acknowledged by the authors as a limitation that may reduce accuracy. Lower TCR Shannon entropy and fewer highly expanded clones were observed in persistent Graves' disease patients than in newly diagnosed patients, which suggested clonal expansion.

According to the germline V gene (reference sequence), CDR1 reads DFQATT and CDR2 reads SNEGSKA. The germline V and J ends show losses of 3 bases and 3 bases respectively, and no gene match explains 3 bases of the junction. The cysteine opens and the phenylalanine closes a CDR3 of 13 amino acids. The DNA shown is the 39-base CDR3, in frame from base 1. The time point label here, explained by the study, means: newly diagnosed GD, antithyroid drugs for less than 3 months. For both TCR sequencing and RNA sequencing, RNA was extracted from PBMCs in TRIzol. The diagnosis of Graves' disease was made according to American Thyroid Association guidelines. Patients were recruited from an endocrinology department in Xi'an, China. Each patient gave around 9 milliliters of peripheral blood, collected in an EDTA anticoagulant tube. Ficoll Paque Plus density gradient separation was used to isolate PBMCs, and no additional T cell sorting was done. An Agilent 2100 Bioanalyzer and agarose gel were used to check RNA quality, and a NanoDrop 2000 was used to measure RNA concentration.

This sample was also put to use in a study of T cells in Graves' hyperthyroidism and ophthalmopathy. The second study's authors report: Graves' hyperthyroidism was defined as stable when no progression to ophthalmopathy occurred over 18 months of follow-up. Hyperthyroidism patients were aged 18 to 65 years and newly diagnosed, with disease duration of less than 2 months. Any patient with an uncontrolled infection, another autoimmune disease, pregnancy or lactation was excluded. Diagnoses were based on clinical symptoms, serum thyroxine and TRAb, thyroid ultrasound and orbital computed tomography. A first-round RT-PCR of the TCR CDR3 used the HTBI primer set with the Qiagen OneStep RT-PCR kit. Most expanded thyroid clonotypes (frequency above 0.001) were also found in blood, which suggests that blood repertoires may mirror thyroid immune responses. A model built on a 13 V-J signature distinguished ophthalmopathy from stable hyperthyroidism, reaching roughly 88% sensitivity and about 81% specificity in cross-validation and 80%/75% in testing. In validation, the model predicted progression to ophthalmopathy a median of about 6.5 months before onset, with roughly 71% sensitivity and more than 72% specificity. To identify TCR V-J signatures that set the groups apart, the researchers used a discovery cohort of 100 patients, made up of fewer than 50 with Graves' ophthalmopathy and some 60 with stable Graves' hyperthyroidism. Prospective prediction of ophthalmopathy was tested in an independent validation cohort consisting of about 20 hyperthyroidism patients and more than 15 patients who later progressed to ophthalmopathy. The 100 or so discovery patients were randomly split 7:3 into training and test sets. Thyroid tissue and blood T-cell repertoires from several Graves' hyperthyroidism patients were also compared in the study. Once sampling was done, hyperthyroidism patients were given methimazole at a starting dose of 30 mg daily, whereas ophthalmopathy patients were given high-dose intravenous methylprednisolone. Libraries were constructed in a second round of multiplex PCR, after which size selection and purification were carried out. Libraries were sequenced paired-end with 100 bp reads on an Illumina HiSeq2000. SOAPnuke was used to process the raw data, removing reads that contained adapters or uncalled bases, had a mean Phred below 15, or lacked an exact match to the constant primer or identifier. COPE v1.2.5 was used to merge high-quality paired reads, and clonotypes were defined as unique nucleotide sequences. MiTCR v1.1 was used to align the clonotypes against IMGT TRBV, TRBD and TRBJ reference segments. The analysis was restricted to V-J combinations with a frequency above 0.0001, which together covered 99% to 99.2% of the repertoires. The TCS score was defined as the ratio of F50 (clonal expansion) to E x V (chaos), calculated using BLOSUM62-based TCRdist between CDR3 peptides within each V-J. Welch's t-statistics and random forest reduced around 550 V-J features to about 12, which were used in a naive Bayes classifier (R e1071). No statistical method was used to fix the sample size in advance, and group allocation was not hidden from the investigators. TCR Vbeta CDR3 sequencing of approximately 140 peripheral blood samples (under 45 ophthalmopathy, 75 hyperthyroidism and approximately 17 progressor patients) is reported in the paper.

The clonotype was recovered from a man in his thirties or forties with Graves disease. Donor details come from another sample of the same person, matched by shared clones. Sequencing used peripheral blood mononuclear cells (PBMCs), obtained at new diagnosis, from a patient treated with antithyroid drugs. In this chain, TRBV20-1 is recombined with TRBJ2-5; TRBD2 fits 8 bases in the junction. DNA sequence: TGCAGTGCTAGGGTTAGCGGGAAAGAGACCCAGTACTTC. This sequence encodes CSARVSGKETQYF.